This T cell receptor beta chain was found in a study of a mutant IDH1 vaccine in newly diagnosed glioma. Study background: Patients under treatment included around 60% males and 37.5% females and had a mean age of about 37 years. Therapy received beforehand was radiotherapy, temozolomide, or both, with most patients given both. Points from the study as a whole: Pseudoprogression seemed unlinked to shifts in top peripheral T cell clonotypes.

The method was immunoSEQ multiplex PCR; TCRdb's version includes in-frame clones alone and lacks a portion of them. Of 75,000 to 100,000 clones listed, approximately 90% were seen once; the top ten hold roughly 0.58%. Time point defined: baseline, week 1 (first vaccination visit). Sample treatment: pre-vaccination baseline after standard-of-care therapy. Donors had new WHO grade 3 or 4 IDH1-mutant, ATRX-lost astrocytomas. Germline lookup yields CDR1 SGHDN and CDR2 FVKESK. This CDR3 spans 17 amino acids. V lost 0 bases and J lost 4, with 18 bases in between. With regard to this clone: No antigen is known for it. Other DNA sequences of this sample code for an identical CDR3.

V usage is TRBV14 and J usage is TRBJ1-1, with D possibly being TRBD1 (6 bases). Specimen: PBMCs, collected from a glioma patient treated with radiotherapy, temozolomide or both. The sequence came from a woman aged 45-60 years with glioma. The CDR3 loop reads CASSQDLGAGVGTEAFF. In nucleotides, the CDR3 is TGTGCCAGCAGCCAAGATCTCGGCGCAGGGGTAGGCACTGAAGCTTTCTTT.